This T cell receptor beta chain emerged from a study of cytomegalovirus exposure and HLA in healthy donors. The germline V and J ends were trimmed by 7 bases and 6 bases, with 12 bases remaining between them. The germline gives CDR1 SQVTM, CDR2 ANQGSEA. The CDR3 is 11 residues long. The PCR had 60 Vbeta and 13 Jbeta primers. The method was immunoSEQ multiplex PCR; TCRdb's version includes in-frame clones alone and lacks a portion of them. The data contain 220,000 or so clones, about 74% of them singletons. The V call is TRBV29-1, the J call TRBJ1-1, with TRBD1 as a possible D gene (6 bases). This receptor was identified in a woman aged 30 to 39 in good health and CMV-seronegative. The sample consisted of PBMCs. The CDR3: CSAREGAEAFF. The CDR3 nucleotides read TGCAGCGCTAGAGAGGGGGCTGAAGCTTTCTTT.